Listed below are T cell receptor beta chains from one sample, sequenced in a study of blood T cell repertoires in COVID-19. TCRdb keeps only in-frame clones here, not all; method: immunoSEQ multiplex PCR. The data hold 65,000 to 90,000 clones, with 75% to 90% observed a single time. Specimen: peripheral blood. These receptors all come from a man older than 75 with COVID-19, enrolled during active disease. Both conserved end residues are part of each CDR3. The order of the fields is clone size, J gene, D gene, V gene, CDR3 DNA, CDR3 protein. D genes are given only for firm matches. Not all rows give a size; the values are once, few, many and, for expanded clones, a class.

- | TRBJ2-7 | TRBD1 | TRBV19 | TGTGCCAGTAGTATGACAGGGACCTACGAGCAGTACTTC | CASSMTGTYEQYF
- | TRBJ2-5 | - | TRBV24-1 | TGTGCCACCAGTGACCCCGGAGATTACCCTCAAGAGACCCAGTACTTC | CATSDPGDYPQETQYF
- | TRBJ1-2 | - | TRBV3-1/TRBV3-2 | TGTGCCAGCAGCCAAGATTTCAACACCAACTATGGCTACACCTTC | CASSQDFNTNYGYTF
- | TRBJ1-2 | - | TRBV19 | TGTGCCAGTAGCTTAGACAGACGGTATGGCTACACCTTC | CASSLDRRYGYTF
once | TRBJ1-3 | TRBD1 | TRBV6-1 | TGTGCCAGCAGTGAAAGGGACAGGGGTAACACCATATATTTT | CASSERDRGNTIYF
few | TRBJ1-1 | - | TRBV9 | TGTGCCAGCAGCGTAGCTATAAACACTGAAGCTTTCTTT | CASSVAINTEAFF
- | TRBJ1-1 | - | TRBV7-9 | TGTGCCAGCAGCCCATTATGGGGGGGCGCCGCTGAAGCTTTCTTT | CASSPLWGGAAEAFF
- | TRBJ1-2 | - | TRBV12-3/TRBV12-4 | TGTGCCACCCGGGGGGAACAGGCGGATGGCTACACCTTC | CATRGEQADGYTF
- | TRBJ2-7 | - | TRBV2 | TGTGCCAGCAGTGTAGATAGCGGCTCCTACGAGCAGTACTTC | CASSVDSGSYEQYF
few | TRBJ1-1 | TRBD1 | TRBV3-1/TRBV3-2 | TGTGCCAGCAGCCCGGGGACAGCCCGCGGAGCTTTCTTT | CASSPGTARGAFF
once | TRBJ2-5 | - | TRBV3-1/TRBV3-2 | TGTGCCAGCAGCCAAGTAGTCGGTGCGACTACACTGAGGGAGACCCAGTACTTC | CASSQVVGATTLRETQYF
few | TRBJ1-3 | - | TRBV3-1/TRBV3-2 | TGTGCCAGCAGCCAAGTAGGGGGAACGGGAAACACCATATATTTT | CASSQVGGTGNTIYF
- | TRBJ1-1 | - | TRBV3-1/TRBV3-2 | TGTGCCAGCAGCCAAGCAGGGTTTATGAACACTGAAGCTTTCTTT | CASSQAGFMNTEAFF
- | TRBJ2-5 | TRBD2 | TRBV3-1/TRBV3-2 | TGTGCCAGCAGCCAAGATATCCTGACTAGCGGGGGTTTGGAGACCCAGTACTTC | CASSQDILTSGGLETQYF
once | TRBJ2-7 | TRBD2 | TRBV5-4 | TGTGCCAGCAGCTTCGGGGGGTACGGGTCTTACGAGCAGTACTTC | CASSFGGYGSYEQYF
- | TRBJ1-1 | - | TRBV3-1/TRBV3-2 | TGTGCCAGCAGCCAAGGGGGTACGGGAAACACTGAAGCTTTCTTT | CASSQGGTGNTEAFF
- | TRBJ1-2 | - | TRBV6-5 | TGTGCCAGCGGAGGCAGAGGTGGCTATGGCTACACCTTC | CASGGRGGYGYTF
- | TRBJ1-3 | - | TRBV7-9 | TGTGCCAGCACACGGACAACTGGAAACACCATATATTTT | CASTRTTGNTIYF
few | TRBJ1-5 | - | TRBV6-6 | TGTGCCAGCACCCTAGCGGCCCATAGCCAGCCCCAGCATTTT | CASTLAAHSQPQHF
- | TRBJ1-4 | - | TRBV5-4 | TGTGCCACCGTGGCCTGGGGCGATGAAAAACTGTTTTTT | CATVAWGDEKLFF
few | TRBJ2-2 | - | TRBV6-5 | TGTGCCAGTTATACAGGGTCGGCCACCGGGGAGCTGTTTTTT | CASYTGSATGELFF
- | TRBJ2-7 | - | TRBV5-1 | TGCGCCAGCAGTCCGATGGTGGACAGAACCTACGAGCAGTACTTC | CASSPMVDRTYEQYF
- | TRBJ1-1 | TRBD1 | TRBV5-1 | TGCGCCAGCAGCTGGGGGACAGGGGCCCCTGAAGCTTTCTTT | CASSWGTGAPEAFF
- | TRBJ1-1 | TRBD1 | TRBV29-1 | TGCAGCGTTAGGACAGGACAGTCTGAAGCTTTCTTT | CSVRTGQSEAFF
- | TRBJ1-6 | TRBD1 | TRBV14 | TGTGCCAGCAGCCTTTTAGGACAGGGAGGTGGTTCACCCCTCCACTTT | CASSLLGQGGGSPLHF
- | TRBJ2-2 | - | TRBV18 | TGTGCCAGCTCACCAATTAATCACCAGGGGGGTCCATCCACCGGGGAGCTGTTTTTT | CASSPINHQGGPSTGELFF
- | TRBJ1-6 | TRBD1 | TRBV14 | TGTGCCAGCAGCCCGAGACAGGGCCTAAATTCACCCCTCCACTTT | CASSPRQGLNSPLHF
- | TRBJ1-5 | - | TRBV19 | TGTGCCAGTAGTGGGCCCAATCAGCCCCAGCATTTT | CASSGPNQPQHF
- | TRBJ1-3 | - | TRBV5-6 | TGTGCCAGCAGCCTAGACGGATACTCTGGAAACACCATATATTTT | CASSLDGYSGNTIYF
- | TRBJ2-5 | - | TRBV28 | TGTGCCAGTCGGACAGTTCAAGAGACCCAGTACTTC | CASRTVQETQYF
- | TRBJ2-2 | TRBD1 | TRBV14 | TGTGCCAGCAGCCAAGTGGGACAGGGGATCGGCACCGGGGAGCTGTTTTTT | CASSQVGQGIGTGELFF
few | TRBJ2-3 | - | TRBV7-9 | TGTGCCAGCAGCCCGGGGGGCACAGATACGCAGTATTTT | CASSPGGTDTQYF
- | TRBJ2-7 | TRBD1 | TRBV3-1/TRBV3-2 | TGTGCCAGCAGCCAAGCGGGACAGGGTTCCTACGAGCAGTACTTC | CASSQAGQGSYEQYF
- | TRBJ1-2 | TRBD1 | TRBV6-6 | TGTGCCAGCTCCGGGACAGCTAACTATGGCTACACCTTC | CASSGTANYGYTF
- | TRBJ2-1 | TRBD2 | TRBV24-1 | TGTGCCACCAGTGACCCCGGACTAGCGGGGGGGTCCGTTTACAATGAGCAGTTCTTC | CATSDPGLAGGSVYNEQFF
few | TRBJ1-2 | TRBD1 | TRBV5-1 | TGCGCCAGCAGCTCGGACAGGGGAAACTATGGCTACACCTTC | CASSSDRGNYGYTF